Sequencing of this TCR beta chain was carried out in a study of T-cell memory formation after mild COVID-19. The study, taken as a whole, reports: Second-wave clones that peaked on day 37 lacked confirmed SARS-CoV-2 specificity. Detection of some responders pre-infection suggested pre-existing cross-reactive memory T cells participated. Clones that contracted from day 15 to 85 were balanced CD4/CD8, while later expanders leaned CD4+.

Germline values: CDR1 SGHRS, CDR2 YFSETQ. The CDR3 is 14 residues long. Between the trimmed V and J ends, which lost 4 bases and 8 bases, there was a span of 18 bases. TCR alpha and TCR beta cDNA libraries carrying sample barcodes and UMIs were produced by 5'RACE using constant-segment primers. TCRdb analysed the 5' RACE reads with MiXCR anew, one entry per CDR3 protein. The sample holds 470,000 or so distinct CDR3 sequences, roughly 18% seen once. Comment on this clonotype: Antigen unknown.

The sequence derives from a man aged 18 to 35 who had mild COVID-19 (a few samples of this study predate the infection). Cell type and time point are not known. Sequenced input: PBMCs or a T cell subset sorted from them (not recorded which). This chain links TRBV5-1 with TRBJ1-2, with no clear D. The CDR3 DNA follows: TGCGCCAGCAGCCCCCCGGGCCAACCGAGCGGCTACACCTTC. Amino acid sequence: CASSPPGQPSGYTF.